The T cell receptor beta chain under discussion was sequenced for a study of T cell responses to AZD1222 COVID-19 vaccine. Study-level background: Investigators merged groups given second doses at roughly 4 or roughly 12 weeks. General study results and limits: Mostly white British, mostly female donors; authors suggested clonal diversity may be underestimated. At 160-218 and 743-854, vaccine-associated CD4 TCRs were dominant, and they spanned spike.

V was pared by 0 bases and J by 5 bases, with 13 bases between. The germline V gene encodes CDR1 LGHDT and CDR2 YNNKEL (reference sequence). The CDR3 totals 15 residues. TCRdb's copy holds only in-frame clones and misses some; the assay was immunoSEQ multiplex PCR. The sample yields around 67,000 clones, over 80% seen once. On this clone itself: Its antigen is as yet unknown.

The TCR sequence derives from an adult in good health. This material consisted of peripheral blood, taken on day 0 of AZD1222 vaccination. J is TRBJ1-2 and V is TRBV3-1 (or the pseudogene TRBV3-2); D not resolved. The chain's CDR3 is CASSQEASFLYGYTF. The CDR3 bases are TGTGCCAGCAGCCAAGAAGCTTCATTTCTATATGGCTACACCTTC.